These 32 T cell receptor beta chains share one sample of origin, sequenced in a study of cytomegalovirus exposure and HLA in healthy donors. Primers: 60 Vbeta forward and 13 Jbeta reverse. Repertoires were generated with immunoSEQ multiplex PCR, while TCRdb's copy carries only in-frame clones and drops some. This table lists around 100,000 clones. Sequenced input: PBMCs. These receptor sequences come from a man between 35 and 55 years old in good health and CMV-seropositive.

The chain employs TRBV28 and TRBJ2-7, with 10 bases matching TRBD2. The CDR3 totals 15 residues. Trimming took 3 bases from V and 3 from J; bases not matched to a gene: 5. Germline V CDR1 and CDR2: MDHEN, SYDVKM. This chain's CDR3 is CASSFNSGRFYEQYF. The CDR3 DNA sequence: TGTGCCAGCAGTTTCAATAGCGGGAGGTTCTACGAGCAGTACTTC.

The chain joins TRBV5-4 to TRBJ1-1, with 7 bases aligning to TRBD1. Germline assignment: CDR1 SGHNT and CDR2 YYREEE (reference sequence). The length of the CDR3 is 15 residues. Losses at the gene ends were 0 bases for V and 5 bases for J; bases not matched to a gene: 7. CDR3 DNA sequence: TGTGCCAGCAGCTTGGAGCGGGCAGGGGGTACTGAAGCTTTCTTT. The encoded protein is CASSLERAGGTEAFF.

J is TRBJ1-2 and V is TRBV7-8; D is undetermined. Germline loops: CDR1 SGHVS, CDR2 FQNEAQ. Trimming removed 1 base at V and 8 bases at J, with 17 bases between. The CDR3 extends over 15 amino acids. This CDR3 reads CASSLGQALGRGYTF. The CDR3 region has the DNA TGTGCCAGCAGCTTAGGGCAGGCCCTCGGTCGAGGCTACACCTTC.

The gene calls are TRBV2 and TRBJ2-7, with a tentative D call TRBD1 (6 bases). V gave up 3 bases and J gave up 3 bases, with 24 bases separating them. The CDR3 contains 18 residues. CDR1 and CDR2 (germline): SNHLY, FYNNEI. The CDR3 nucleotides read TGTGCCAGCAGTGAGGGAACTCTCGGGCAGGGGAAAAGCTACGAGCAGTACTTC. Amino acid sequence: CASSEGTLGQGKSYEQYF.

The chain employs TRBV10-3 and TRBJ2-3; tentative D call: TRBD2 (5 bases). The CDR3 totals 14 residues. The germline gives CDR1 ENHRY, CDR2 SYGVKD. V lost 11 bases to trimming and J lost 2 bases, with 17 bases between them. CDR3 in DNA: TGTGCCGTCTCCGCCGCGGGCTCCACAGATACGCAGTATTTT. It translates to CAVSAAGSTDTQYF.

The chain joins TRBV5-1 to TRBJ2-1; 10 bases align to TRBD1. This CDR3 has 17 residues. Germline V gene sequence: CDR1 SGHRS, CDR2 YFSETQ. V shed 3 bases, J shed 6 bases, and the junction held 12 bases outside the gene matches. The CDR3 loop is CASSSFTSRDRGNEQFF. The CDR3 DNA is TGCGCCAGCAGCTCCTTCACCTCACGGGACAGGGGCAATGAGCAGTTCTTC.

The chain combines TRBV21-1 with TRBJ1-1; TRBD1, as called in the table, went unchecked against the DNA. TRBV21-1 is reported as a pseudogene. CDR3 length: 15 amino acids. The CDR3 here is CASSKDRPMNTEAFF. The CDR3 coding sequence is TGTGCCAGCAGCAAAGACAGGCCGATGAACACTGAAGCTTTCTTT.

The V and J genes are TRBV19 and TRBJ2-5; D possibly corresponds to TRBD2 (6 bases). Germline CDR1 is LNHDA and CDR2 is SQIVND (reference sequence). The CDR3 consists of 14 residues. The ends were cut back, 3 bases at V and 5 bases at J, with 13 bases in the middle. The CDR3 sequence is CASSMRAGLETQYF. The CDR3 nucleotides are TGTGCCAGTAGTATGAGGGCGGGGTTGGAGACCCAGTACTTC.

The chain carries TRBV28 and TRBJ2-2; D unclear. Trimming left V 5 bases short and J 2 bases short, with 15 bases between. CDR1 is MDHEN and CDR2 is SYDVKM in the germline V gene. This CDR3 has 16 residues. The CDR3 region is CASSRSRSPNTGELFF. In DNA form, the CDR3 reads TGTGCCAGCAGTCGCAGTCGGAGCCCAAACACCGGGGAGCTGTTTTTT.

The chain recombines TRBV2 with TRBJ1-5, with D possibly matching TRBD1 (6 bases). Per the germline V gene, CDR1 is SNHLY and CDR2 is FYNNEI. V was trimmed by 8 bases and J by 0 bases, leaving 11 bases between them. The CDR3 has 14 residues. CDR3 bases: TGTGCCAGCTCGGACAGTTATAGCAATCAGCCCCAGCATTTT. Protein sequence: CASSDSYSNQPQHF.

V gene TRBV28 combines with J gene TRBJ1-2; TRBD1 might be the D (5 bases). Between the trimmed V and J ends, which lost 2 bases and 5 bases, there was a span of 12 bases. This CDR3 has 14 amino acids. CDR1 MDHEN and CDR2 SYDVKM come from the germline V gene. In DNA form, the CDR3 reads TGTGCCAGCAGTTTAGTCCAGGGAAGGTATGGCTACACCTTC. This encodes CASSLVQGRYGYTF.

The genes are TRBV19 and TRBJ2-1; 9 nucleotides line up with TRBD2. CDR1 is LNHDA, CDR2 SQIVND, per germline (reference sequence). The CDR3 has 14 amino acids. Unmatched junction bases numbered 6, after V lost 6 bases and J lost 6 bases. CDR3 nucleotide sequence: TGTGCCAGTAGAGATTTAGCGGGAGCCAATGAGCAGTTCTTC. It codes for CASRDLAGANEQFF.

CDR3 amino acids: CSVVPGTAYEQYF. CDR3 coding DNA: TGCAGCGTCGTACCCGGGACAGCCTACGAGCAGTACTTC. The V gene is TRBV29-1, the J gene TRBJ2-7; 7 nucleotides match TRBD1. This CDR3 has 13 amino acids. V dropped 6 bases and J dropped 2; count of bases not matched to a gene: 7. Germline CDR1 reads SQVTM; CDR2 reads ANQGSEA.

This sequence joins TRBV5-6 and TRBJ1-2, with TRBD1 as a possible D gene (5 bases). The CDR3 consists of 14 residues. Germline CDR1 and CDR2: SGHDT and YYEEEE. Between the trimmed V and J ends, which lost 3 bases and 6 bases, there was a span of 15 bases. The CDR3 nucleotides read TGTGCCAGCAGCTCAACGGGACGGGAGAATGGCTACACCTTC. Amino acids: CASSSTGRENGYTF.

The V and J genes are TRBV18 and TRBJ2-7; maybe TRBD1 (6 bases). The germline gives CDR1 KGHSH, CDR2 LQKENI. Trimming shortened V by 4 bases and J by 5 bases, and 12 bases separated the two germline ends. The CDR3 totals 13 residues. The CDR3 nucleotides read TGTGCCAGCTCACTTCCAGGGGAGAACGAGCAGTACTTC. Amino acids: CASSLPGENEQYF.

This chain links TRBV5-6 with TRBJ2-2; TRBD2 aligns across 8 bases. Germline V gene sequence: CDR1 SGHDT, CDR2 YYEEEE. The CDR3 spans 16 residues. V shed 4 bases and J 4 bases; nucleotides not matched to a gene: 9. CDR3: CASSLGAGGGTGELFF. CDR3 bases: TGTGCCAGCAGCCTCGGTGCGGGAGGCGGCACCGGGGAGCTGTTTTTT.

The chain recombines TRBV7-9 with TRBJ2-7; weak D call: TRBD1 (5 bases). Trimming pared 5 bases from V and 4 bases from J, leaving 9 bases between. This CDR3 spans 12 amino acids. Germline V gene data show CDR1 as SEHNR and CDR2 as FQNEAQ (reference sequence). The CDR3 nucleotides read TGTGCCAGCAGCACGACAGTTTACGAGCAGTACTTC. Residues: CASSTTVYEQYF. Supplemented by reference TRBV7-9 and TRBJ2-7, the full variable domain reads DTGVSQNPRHKITKRGQNVTFRCDPISEHNRLYWYRQTLGQGPEFLTYFQNEAQLEKSRLLSDRFSAERPKGSFSTLEIQRTEQGDSAMYLCASSTTVYEQYFGPGTRLTVT.

The genes are TRBV25-1 and TRBJ1-3; a weak D match, TRBD1 (6 bases). The CDR3 runs to 15 residues. With 3 bases removed from V and 0 bases from J, the gap between germline ends came to 9 bases. Germline loops: CDR1 MGHDK, CDR2 SYGVNS. The DNA for the CDR3 is TGTGCCAGCAGTGACGGGACAAGCTCTGGAAACACCATATATTTT. This encodes CASSDGTSSGNTIYF.

The V and J genes are TRBV6-6 and TRBJ2-7; TRBD2 agrees at 13 bases. This CDR3 has 15 residues. The V gene's germline CDR1 is MNHNY and CDR2 SVGAGI (reference sequence). With V trimmed by 5 bases and J by 6 bases, 7 bases remained unmatched. CDR3 amino acids: CASSPGTSGTSEQYF. Written as DNA, the CDR3 is TGTGCCAGCAGTCCCGGGACTAGCGGGACCTCCGAGCAGTACTTC.

This chain links TRBV5-4 with TRBJ1-2; the D is unclear. V was cut by 2 bases and J by 3 bases, with 8 bases left in between. The V gene's germline CDR1 is SGHNT and CDR2 YYREEE (reference sequence). The CDR3 runs to 13 residues. The CDR3 loop reads CASSLGRYYGYTF. The CDR3 DNA reads as TGTGCCAGCAGCTTAGGGAGATACTATGGCTACACCTTC.

The V and J genes are TRBV11-2 and TRBJ2-7; the D gene is possibly TRBD1 (5 bases). CDR1 is SGHAT, CDR2 FQNNGV, per germline. Trimming shortened V by 6 bases and J by 1 base, and 10 bases separated the two germline ends. The CDR3 runs to 13 residues. CDR3 coding DNA: TGTGCCAGCAGGGGGCAGGGATCCTACGAGCAGTACTTC. Amino acid sequence: CASRGQGSYEQYF. The full variable domain, in which reference TRBV11-2 and TRBJ2-7 provide the parts outside the CDR3, is EAGVAQSPRYKIIEKRQSVAFWCNPISGHATLYWYQQILGQGPKLLIQFQNNGVVDDSQLPKDRFSAERLKGVDSTLKIQPAKLEDSAVYLCASRGQGSYEQYFGPGTRLTVT.

The rearrangement links TRBV5-6 to TRBJ2-7; 9 nucleotides match TRBD1. Germline V gene lookup returns CDR1 SGHDT and CDR2 YYEEEE. V lost 3 bases to trimming and J lost 7 bases; unmatched junction nucleotides: 11. The CDR3 consists of 15 residues. Here the CDR3 reads CASSSRDRELGEQYF. The CDR3 DNA is TGTGCCAGCAGCTCGCGGGACAGGGAACTTGGGGAGCAGTACTTC.

V gene TRBV5-6 combines with J gene TRBJ1-3; a possible D gene is TRBD1 (5 bases). Germline CDR1 is SGHDT and CDR2 is YYEEEE. Trimming pared 4 bases from V and 2 bases from J, leaving 10 bases between. CDR3 length: 14 amino acids. Written as DNA, the CDR3 is TGTGCCAGCAGCCCGCCGGGGGCTGGAAACACCATATATTTT. Translating gives CASSPPGAGNTIYF. Supplemented by reference TRBV5-6 and TRBJ1-3, the full variable domain reads DAGVTQSPTHLIKTRGQQVTLRCSPKSGHDTVSWYQQALGQGPQFIFQYYEEEERQRGNFPDRFSGHQFPNYSSELNVNALLLGDSALYLCASSPPGAGNTIYFGEGSWLTVV.

CDR3 protein: CASSLLGVEAFF. In DNA form, the CDR3 reads TGTGCCAGCAGTTTACTCGGGGTCGAAGCTTTCTTT. The chain employs TRBV28 and TRBJ1-1; no clear D gene. Trimming took 2 bases from V and 8 from J, leaving 9 bases between them. Looked up from germline, CDR1 is MDHEN and CDR2 is SYDVKM. CDR3 length: 12 amino acids.

The chain carries TRBV15 and TRBJ1-3; no reliable D call. Between the trimmed V and J ends, which lost 5 bases and 0 bases, there was a span of 11 bases. CDR1 is LNHNV, CDR2 YYDKDF, per germline (reference sequence). The CDR3 consists of 15 residues. This chain's CDR3 is CATSDRGRSGNTIYF. The CDR3 DNA reads as TGTGCCACCAGCGACCGAGGCCGCTCTGGAAACACCATATATTTT.

The chain carries TRBV13 and TRBJ2-7, with D possibly matching TRBD2 (6 bases). V gave up 2 bases and J gave up 0 bases, with 11 bases separating them. The CDR3 length is 15 residues. Germline values: CDR1 PRHDT, CDR2 FYEKMQ (reference sequence). The CDR3 is CASSLRGTVSYEQYF. Here the CDR3 DNA reads TGTGCCAGCAGCTTACGCGGGACCGTCTCCTACGAGCAGTACTTC.

CDR3 coding DNA: TGCGCCAGCAGCCAAGTCGGGGGTCAAGGAACTGAAGCTTTCTTT. This sequence encodes CASSQVGGQGTEAFF. The V and J genes are TRBV4-3 and TRBJ1-1; a weak D match, TRBD1 (5 bases). Trimming left V 1 base short and J 5 bases short, with 14 bases between. This CDR3 region has 15 residues. Per germline, CDR1 LGHNA and CDR2 YSLEER.

V is TRBV10-2 and J is TRBJ2-7, with D perhaps TRBD1 (6 bases). Per the germline V gene, CDR1 is WSHSY and CDR2 is SAAADI. The CDR3 runs 12 residues. V dropped 10 bases and J dropped 4 bases, with 14 bases sitting between them. The CDR3 DNA reads as TGCGCCAAACCCCCAGGGGTGTACGAGCAGTACTTC. Protein product: CAKPPGVYEQYF.

The chain has TRBV20-1 and TRBJ2-5; no reliable D call. V was shortened by 6 bases and J by 3 bases, with 5 bases between the two germline ends. Germline V gene sequence: CDR1 DFQATT, CDR2 SNEGSKA (reference sequence). The CDR3 length is 10 residues. The CDR3 coding sequence is TGCAGTGCGGCGGAAGAGACCCAGTACTTC. Protein sequence: CSAAEETQYF.

The chain links TRBV5-1 to TRBJ2-3, with TRBD2 identical over 12 bases. CDR1 is SGHRS, CDR2 YFSETQ, per germline. The ends lost 4 bases at V and 6 bases at J; junction bases unmatched: 9. The CDR3 is made up of 16 amino acids. The DNA of the CDR3 is TGCGCCAGCAGCCTGGCGACTAGCGGGAGCTTGGATACGCAGTATTTT. Residues: CASSLATSGSLDTQYF.

The CDR3 nucleotides read TGTGCCAGTAGTATTCCCCCGAGACAGGGCACAGATACGCAGTATTTT. It is translated as CASSIPPRQGTDTQYF. This chain joins TRBV19 and TRBJ2-3; TRBD1 might be the D (6 bases). This CDR3 region has 16 residues. Trimming stripped 3 bases from V and 1 base from J, with 14 bases between. Germline loops: CDR1 LNHDA, CDR2 SQIVND (reference sequence).

This rearrangement joins TRBV28 to TRBJ2-1, with 7 positions matching TRBD2. V shed 2 bases, J shed 1 base, and the junction held 5 bases outside the gene matches. This CDR3 is built from 16 residues. Germline-derived CDR1 and CDR2 are MDHEN and SYDVKM. CDR3 region: CASSLIAGVSYNEQFF. The DNA for the CDR3 is TGTGCCAGCAGTTTAATCGCGGGAGTATCCTACAATGAGCAGTTCTTC.